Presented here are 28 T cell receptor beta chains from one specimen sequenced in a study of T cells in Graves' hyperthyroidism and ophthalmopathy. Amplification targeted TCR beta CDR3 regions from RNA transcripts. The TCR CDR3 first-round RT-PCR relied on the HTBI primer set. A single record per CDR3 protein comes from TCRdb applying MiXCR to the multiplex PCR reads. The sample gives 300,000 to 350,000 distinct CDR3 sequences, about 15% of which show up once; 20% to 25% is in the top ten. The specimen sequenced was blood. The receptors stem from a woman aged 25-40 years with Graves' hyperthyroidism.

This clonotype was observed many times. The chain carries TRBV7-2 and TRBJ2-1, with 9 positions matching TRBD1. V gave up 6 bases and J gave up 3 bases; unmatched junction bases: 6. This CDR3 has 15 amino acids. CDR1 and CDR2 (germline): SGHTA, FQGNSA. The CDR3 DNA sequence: TGTGCCAGCAGTCACGGGACAGGGTTCTACAATGAGCAGTTCTTC. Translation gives CASSHGTGFYNEQFF.

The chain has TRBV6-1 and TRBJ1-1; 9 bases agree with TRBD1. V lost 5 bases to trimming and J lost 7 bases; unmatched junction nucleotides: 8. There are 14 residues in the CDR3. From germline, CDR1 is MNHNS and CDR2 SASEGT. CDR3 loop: CASSKPGQGLEAFF. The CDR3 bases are TGTGCCAGCAGTAAACCGGGACAGGGCCTTGAAGCTTTCTTT.

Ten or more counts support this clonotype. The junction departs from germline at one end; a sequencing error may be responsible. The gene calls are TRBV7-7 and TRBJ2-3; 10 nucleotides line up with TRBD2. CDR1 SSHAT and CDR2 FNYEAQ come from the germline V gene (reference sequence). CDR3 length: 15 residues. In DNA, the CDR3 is TGTGCTAGCAGCCCTAGCGGGAGTAAGGCAGATACGCAGTATTTT. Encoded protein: CASSPSGSKADTQYF.

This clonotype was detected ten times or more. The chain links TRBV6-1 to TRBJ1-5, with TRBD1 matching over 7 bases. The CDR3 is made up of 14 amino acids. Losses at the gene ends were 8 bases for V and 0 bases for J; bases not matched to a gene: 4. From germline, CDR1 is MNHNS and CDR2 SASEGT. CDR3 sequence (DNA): TGTGCCAGCGGAGGGACAGATAGCAATCAGCCCCAGCATTTT. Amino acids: CASGGTDSNQPQHF.

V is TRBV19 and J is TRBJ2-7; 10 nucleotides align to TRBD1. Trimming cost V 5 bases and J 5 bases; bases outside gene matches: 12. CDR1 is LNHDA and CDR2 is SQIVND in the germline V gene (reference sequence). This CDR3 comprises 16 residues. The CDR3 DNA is TGTGCCAGTAGTTCCCCGTTTGGGACAGGGGTAAACGAGCAGTACTTC. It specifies CASSSPFGTGVNEQYF.

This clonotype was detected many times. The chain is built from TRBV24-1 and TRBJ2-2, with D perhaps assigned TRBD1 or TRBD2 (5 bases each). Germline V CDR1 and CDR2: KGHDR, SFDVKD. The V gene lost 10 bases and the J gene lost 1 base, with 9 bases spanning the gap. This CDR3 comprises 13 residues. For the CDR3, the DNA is TGTGCCACAGGGACGGGGAACACCGGGGAGCTGTTTTTT. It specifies CATGTGNTGELFF.

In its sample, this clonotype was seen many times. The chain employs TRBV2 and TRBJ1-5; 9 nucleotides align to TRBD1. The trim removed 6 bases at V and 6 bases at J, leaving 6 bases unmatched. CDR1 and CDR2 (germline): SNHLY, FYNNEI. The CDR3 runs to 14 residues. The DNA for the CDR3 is TGTGCCAGCAGGGACAGGGGAAGGGGTCAGCCCCAGCATTTT. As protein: CASRDRGRGQPQHF.

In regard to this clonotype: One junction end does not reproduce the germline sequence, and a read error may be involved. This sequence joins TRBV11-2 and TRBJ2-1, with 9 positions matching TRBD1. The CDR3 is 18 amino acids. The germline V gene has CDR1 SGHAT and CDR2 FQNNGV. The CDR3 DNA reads TGTGCCAGCAGCTTATTTTTACGGCGACAGGGGGTTTACAATGAGCAGTCCTTC. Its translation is CASSLFLRRQGVYNEQSF.

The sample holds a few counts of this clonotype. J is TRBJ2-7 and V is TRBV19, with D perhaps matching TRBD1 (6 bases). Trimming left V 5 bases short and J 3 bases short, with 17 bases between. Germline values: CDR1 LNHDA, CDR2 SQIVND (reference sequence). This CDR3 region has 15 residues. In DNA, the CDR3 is TGTGCCAGTAGTCAGACAGGCATCGTGAACTACGAGCAGTACTTC. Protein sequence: CASSQTGIVNYEQYF.

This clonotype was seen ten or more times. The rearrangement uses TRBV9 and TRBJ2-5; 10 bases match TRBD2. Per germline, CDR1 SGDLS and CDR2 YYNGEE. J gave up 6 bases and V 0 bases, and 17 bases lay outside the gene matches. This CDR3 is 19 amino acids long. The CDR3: CASSVDEEIASGSVKTQYF. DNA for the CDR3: TGTGCCAGCAGCGTAGACGAGGAGATCGCTAGCGGGAGCGTAAAGACCCAGTACTTC.

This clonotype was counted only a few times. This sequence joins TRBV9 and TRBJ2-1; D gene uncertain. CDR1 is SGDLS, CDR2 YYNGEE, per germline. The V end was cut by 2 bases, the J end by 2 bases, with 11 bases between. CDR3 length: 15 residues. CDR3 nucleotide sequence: TGTGCCAGCAGCGTCCTACAGAGGCCCTACAATGAGCAGTTCTTC. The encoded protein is CASSVLQRPYNEQFF.

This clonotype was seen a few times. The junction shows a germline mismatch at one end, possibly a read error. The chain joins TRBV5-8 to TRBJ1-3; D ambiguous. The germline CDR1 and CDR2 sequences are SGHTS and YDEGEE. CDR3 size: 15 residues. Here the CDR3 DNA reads TGTGCCAGCAGCTTGGAGGGAGTCTCTGGAAGCACCATATATTTT. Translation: CASSLEGVSGSTIYF.

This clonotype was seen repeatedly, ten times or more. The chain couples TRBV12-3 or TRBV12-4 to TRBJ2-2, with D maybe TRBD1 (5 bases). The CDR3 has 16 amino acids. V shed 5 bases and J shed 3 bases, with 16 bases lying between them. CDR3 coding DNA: TGTGCCAGCAGTCCAATGACAGAACTATACACCGGGGAGCTGTTTTTT. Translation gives CASSPMTELYTGELFF.

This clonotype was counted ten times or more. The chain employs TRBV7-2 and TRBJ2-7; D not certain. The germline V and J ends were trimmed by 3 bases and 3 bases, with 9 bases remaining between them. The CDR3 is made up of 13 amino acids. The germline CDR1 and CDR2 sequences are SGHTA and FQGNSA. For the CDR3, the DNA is TGTGCCAGCAGCTTCGATGCGGTCTACGAGCAGTACTTC. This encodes CASSFDAVYEQYF.

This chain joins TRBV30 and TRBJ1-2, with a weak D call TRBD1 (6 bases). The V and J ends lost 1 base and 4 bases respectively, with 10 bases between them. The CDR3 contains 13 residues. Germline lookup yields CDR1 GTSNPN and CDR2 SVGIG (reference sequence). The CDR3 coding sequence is TGTGCCTGGAGTGGTGGACAGTTCTATGGCTACACCTTC. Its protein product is CAWSGGQFYGYTF.

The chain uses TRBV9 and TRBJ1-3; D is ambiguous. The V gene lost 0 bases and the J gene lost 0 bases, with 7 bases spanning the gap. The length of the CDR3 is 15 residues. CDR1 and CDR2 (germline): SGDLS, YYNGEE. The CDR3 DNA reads TGTGCCAGCAGCGTAGAAACCAGCTCTGGAAACACCATATATTTT. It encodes CASSVETSSGNTIYF.

In nucleotides, the CDR3 is TGTGCCTGGAGTTTACATAGGGCAGAGCAGTTCTTC. Its protein product is CAWSLHRAEQFF. The rearrangement links TRBV30 to TRBJ2-1, with D hard to call. The CDR3 loop spans 12 amino acids. Deletions cut 2 bases from V and 10 bases from J, with 12 bases between. The germline gives CDR1 GTSNPN, CDR2 SVGIG (reference sequence).

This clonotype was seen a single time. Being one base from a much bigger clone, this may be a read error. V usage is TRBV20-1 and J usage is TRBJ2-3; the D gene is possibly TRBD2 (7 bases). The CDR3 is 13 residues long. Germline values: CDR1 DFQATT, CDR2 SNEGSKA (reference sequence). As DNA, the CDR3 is TGCAGCGGAAGGGGGGGTAGCACAGATACGCACTATTTT. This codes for CSGRGGSTDTHYF.

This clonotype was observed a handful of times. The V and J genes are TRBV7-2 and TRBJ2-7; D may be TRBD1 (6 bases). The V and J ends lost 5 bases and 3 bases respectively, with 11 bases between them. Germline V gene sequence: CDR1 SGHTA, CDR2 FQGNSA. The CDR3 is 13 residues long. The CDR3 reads CASSRDTYYEQYF. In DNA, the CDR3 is TGTGCCAGCAGCCGGGACACCTACTACGAGCAGTACTTC.

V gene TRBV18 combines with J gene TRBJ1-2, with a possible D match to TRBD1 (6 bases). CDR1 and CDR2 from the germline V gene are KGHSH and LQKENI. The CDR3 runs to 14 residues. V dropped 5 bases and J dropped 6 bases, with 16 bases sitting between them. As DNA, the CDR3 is TGTGCCAGCTCATCTACTCCGAACAGGGATGGCTACACCTTC. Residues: CASSSTPNRDGYTF.

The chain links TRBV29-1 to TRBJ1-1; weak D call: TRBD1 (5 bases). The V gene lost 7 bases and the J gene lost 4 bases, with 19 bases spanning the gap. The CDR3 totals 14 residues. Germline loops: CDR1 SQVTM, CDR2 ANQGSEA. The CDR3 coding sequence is TGCAGCGGGACCTCGGGGCAGGGTAGCACTGAAGCTTTCTTT. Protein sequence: CSGTSGQGSTEAFF.

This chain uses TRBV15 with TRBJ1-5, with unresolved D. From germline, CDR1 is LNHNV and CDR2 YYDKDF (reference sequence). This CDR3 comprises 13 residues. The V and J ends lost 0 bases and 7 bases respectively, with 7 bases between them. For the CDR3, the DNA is TGTGCCACCAGCAGAGACAGTACGCAGCCCCAGCATTTT. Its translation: CATSRDSTQPQHF.

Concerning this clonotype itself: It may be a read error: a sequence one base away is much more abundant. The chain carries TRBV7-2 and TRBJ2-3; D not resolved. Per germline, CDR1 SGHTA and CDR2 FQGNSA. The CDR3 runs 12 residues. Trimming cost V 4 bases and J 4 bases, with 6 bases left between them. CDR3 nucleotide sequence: TGTGCCAGCAGCTCCAGAGCAGATACGCAGTATTTT. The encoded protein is CASSSRADTQYF.

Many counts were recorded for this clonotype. CDR3 loop: CASSWDRVDEQYF. CDR3 coding DNA: TGTGCCAGCAGTTGGGACAGGGTAGATGAGCAGTACTTC. This chain uses TRBV6-1 with TRBJ2-7, with 9 bases identical to TRBD1. Per germline, CDR1 MNHNS and CDR2 SASEGT. With V trimmed by 5 bases and J by 7 bases, 6 bases remained unmatched. This CDR3 spans 13 amino acids.

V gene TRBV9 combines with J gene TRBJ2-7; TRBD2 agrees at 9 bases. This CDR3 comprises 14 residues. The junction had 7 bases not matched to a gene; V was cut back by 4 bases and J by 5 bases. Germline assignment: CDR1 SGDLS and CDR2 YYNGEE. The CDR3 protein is CASSLSGRFNEQYF. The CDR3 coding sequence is TGTGCCAGCAGCCTCAGCGGGAGGTTCAACGAGCAGTACTTC.

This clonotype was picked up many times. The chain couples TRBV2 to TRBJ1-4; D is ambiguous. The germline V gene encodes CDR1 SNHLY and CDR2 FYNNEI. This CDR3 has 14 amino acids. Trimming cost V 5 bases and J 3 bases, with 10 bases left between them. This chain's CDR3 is CASSIYTANEKLFF. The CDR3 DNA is TGTGCCAGCAGTATATATACGGCTAATGAAAAACTGTTTTTT.

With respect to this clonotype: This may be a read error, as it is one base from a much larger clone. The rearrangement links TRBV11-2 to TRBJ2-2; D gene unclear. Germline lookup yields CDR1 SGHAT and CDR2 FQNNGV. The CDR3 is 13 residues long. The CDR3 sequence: CACSLDPRHGLFF. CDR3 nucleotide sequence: TGTGCCTGCAGCTTAGATCCGAGACACGGGCTGTTTTTT.

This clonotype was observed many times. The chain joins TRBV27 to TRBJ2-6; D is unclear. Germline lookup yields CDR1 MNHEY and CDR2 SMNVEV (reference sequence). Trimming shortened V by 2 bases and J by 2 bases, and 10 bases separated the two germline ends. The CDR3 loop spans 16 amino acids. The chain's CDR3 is CASSLVSSAGANVLTF. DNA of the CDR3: TGTGCCAGCAGTTTAGTCTCCTCAGCTGGGGCCAACGTCCTGACTTTC.